Listed here are 13 T cell receptor beta chains from one sample, sequenced in a study of T cells in Graves' hyperthyroidism and ophthalmopathy. Regions amplified from RNA transcripts were the TCR beta CDR3 regions. An initial round of RT-PCR targeting the TCR CDR3 relied on the HTBI primer set. TCRdb reanalysed the multiplex PCR reads using MiXCR and keeps one entry per CDR3 protein. The table records some 570,000 distinct CDR3 sequences, 14% of them present only once. Sequencing input: blood. The receptors derive from a woman aged 18-29 years with Graves' ophthalmopathy.

This clonotype was seen repeatedly, ten times or more. The chain employs TRBV28 and TRBJ2-1, with D unclear. The CDR3 sequence is 16 residues long. Germline V gives CDR1 MDHEN, CDR2 SYDVKM. V shed 5 bases and J shed 4 bases, with 18 bases lying between them. The CDR3 DNA follows: TGTGCCAGCAGTATCCCCCTGAGGCGGAGATACAATGAGCAGTTCTTC. Protein product: CASSIPLRRRYNEQFF.

The chain joins TRBV6-1 to TRBJ1-1, with D hard to call. CDR1 and CDR2 (germline): MNHNS, SASEGT. This CDR3 region has 13 residues. Trimming stripped 2 bases from V and 1 base from J, with 5 bases between. CDR3 residues: CASSERQNTEAFF. For the CDR3, the DNA is TGTGCCAGCAGTGAACGACAGAACACTGAAGCTTTCTTT.

The V and J genes are TRBV7-9 and TRBJ2-1; D gene uncertain. The CDR3 is made up of 15 amino acids. Germline V gene sequence: CDR1 SEHNR, CDR2 FQNEAQ (reference sequence). V lost 5 bases and J lost 3, with 14 bases in between. The chain's CDR3 is CASSLSELGYNEQFF. The CDR3 DNA reads TGTGCCAGCAGCCTCAGCGAACTTGGCTACAATGAGCAGTTCTTC.

The chain employs TRBV4-1 and TRBJ2-4, with 10 bases that match TRBD1. Germline CDR1 reads MGHRA; CDR2 reads YSYEKL. CDR3 length: 16 amino acids. V gave up 1 base and J gave up 3 bases; unmatched junction bases: 3. CDR3 nucleotides: TGCGCCAGCAGCCAAGTAGACAGGGGGCACAAAAACATTCAGTACTTC. This codes for CASSQVDRGHKNIQYF.

This clonotype has a count of ten or more. This chain links TRBV11-2 with TRBJ1-6, with no clear D. This CDR3 is built from 17 residues. The germline CDR1 and CDR2 sequences are SGHAT and FQNNGV. The V gene lost 0 bases and the J gene lost 0 bases, with 9 bases spanning the gap. The CDR3 DNA reads as TGTGCCAGCAGCTTAGACCTGGCCCCCTCCTATAATTCACCCCTCCACTTT. Translation: CASSLDLAPSYNSPLHF.

This clonotype was seen ten or more times. The chain has TRBV3-1 and TRBJ1-1, with 7 bases that match TRBD1. After removal of 4 bases from V and 3 bases from J, the junction contained 5 bases not matched to a gene. Germline V gene data show CDR1 as LGHDT and CDR2 as YNNKEL (reference sequence). The CDR3 totals 14 residues. The CDR3, as DNA: TGTGCCAGCAGCCCGACAGGGAGGGACACTGAAGCTTTCTTT. The encoded protein is CASSPTGRDTEAFF.

This clonotype was seen repeatedly, ten times or more. V usage is TRBV11-2 and J usage is TRBJ2-5; D is unclear. There are 12 residues in the CDR3. Germline assignment: CDR1 SGHAT and CDR2 FQNNGV. V was cut by 7 bases and J by 5 bases, with 11 bases left in between. CDR3 protein: CASTKGLETQYF. DNA of the CDR3: TGTGCCAGCACCAAAGGTTTGGAGACCCAGTACTTC. Full variable domain (rest looked up from reference TRBV11-2 and TRBJ2-5): EAGVAQSPRYKIIEKRQSVAFWCNPISGHATLYWYQQILGQGPKLLIQFQNNGVVDDSQLPKDRFSAERLKGVDSTLKIQPAKLEDSAVYLCASTKGLETQYFGPGTRLLVL.

Many counts were recorded for this clonotype. This chain links TRBV12-3 or TRBV12-4 with TRBJ1-3; 8 bases line up with TRBD1. The CDR3 consists of 16 residues. Unmatched junction bases numbered 4, after V lost 3 bases and J lost 0 bases. CDR3 residues: CASSLGQAPSGNTIYF. In DNA form, the CDR3 reads TGTGCCAGCAGTTTGGGACAGGCACCCTCTGGAAACACCATATATTTT.

This clonotype was counted ten times or more. The CDR3 bases are TGTGCCAGCAGTTGGGACAGGAAACACTACGAGCAGTACTTC. Translating gives CASSWDRKHYEQYF. V usage is TRBV6-2 or TRBV6-3 and J usage is TRBJ2-7; 8 nucleotides match TRBD1. The CDR3 totals 14 residues. Germline V gene data show CDR1 as MNHEY and CDR2 as SVGEGT. J gave up 3 bases and V 4 bases, and 5 bases lay outside the gene matches.

The CDR3 DNA reads as TGCAGCGTTACCCCCCGCGGGGGGTACGATGGCTACACCTTC. It is translated as CSVTPRGGYDGYTF. This chain links TRBV29-1 with TRBJ1-2; TRBD1 is a possible D gene (5 bases). Germline-derived CDR1 and CDR2 are SQVTM and ANQGSEA. V gave up 5 bases and J gave up 6 bases, with 19 bases separating them. There are 14 residues in the CDR3.

This clonotype has at least ten counts. The chain couples TRBV2 to TRBJ2-3, with D unclear. V lost 8 bases, J lost 3 bases, and 15 bases lay in between. Germline-derived CDR1 and CDR2 are SNHLY and FYNNEI. CDR3 size: 14 residues. The chain's CDR3 is CASLPGQETDTQYF. The CDR3 DNA reads as TGTGCCAGCCTACCGGGCCAAGAAACAGATACGCAGTATTTT.

This clonotype was detected many times. The V and J genes are TRBV6-1 and TRBJ2-1; TRBD2 agrees at 11 bases. The trim removed 6 bases at V and 8 bases at J, leaving 9 bases unmatched. The CDR3 sequence is 15 residues long. The germline V gene has CDR1 MNHNS and CDR2 SASEGT. The CDR3 here is CASRLAGGRRDEQFF. CDR3 nucleotides: TGTGCCAGCAGGCTAGCGGGAGGCCGCCGCGATGAGCAGTTCTTC.

The table lists this clonotype with many counts. The chain links TRBV6-1 to TRBJ1-2; no clear D gene. The length of the CDR3 is 15 residues. Germline CDR1 is MNHNS and CDR2 is SASEGT. Trimming removed 6 bases at V and 0 bases at J, with 14 bases between. The CDR3 protein is CASRARPEANYGYTF. CDR3 sequence (DNA): TGTGCCAGCAGGGCCCGCCCTGAAGCTAACTATGGCTACACCTTC.